This paragraph reports one TCR beta chain. Trimming pared 6 bases from V and 1 base from J, leaving 19 bases between. The CDR3 spans 17 residues. CDR1 and CDR2 from the germline V gene are MDHEN and SYDVKM. The authors distributed each subset's genomic DNA evenly over several immunoSEQ plates. Clones were read by immunoSEQ multiplex PCR, and TCRdb kept only the in-frame ones, dropping some. Of hundreds of thousands of clones in the sample, around two thirds were seen once. The data belong to a study of shared clonotypes between healthy human individuals. Adults of Caucasian background living in Nashville, Tennessee made up all donors.

This sequence originates from a woman younger than 45 in good health. The sample consisted of memory CD4+ T cells sorted from blood. Subset defined: CD45RA-negative fraction. The chain recombines TRBV28 with TRBJ2-4; possibly TRBD1 or TRBD2 for D (5 bases each). CDR3 sequence (DNA): TGTGCCAGCAGCCCCCCGGGGCTAGGGCTTGCCAAAAACATTCAGTACTTC. Translating it yields CASSPPGLGLAKNIQYF.